This T cell receptor (beta chain) was sequenced in a study of blood T cell repertoires in COVID-19. Study in general: From the United States, Italy and Spain came samples of acute and convalescent COVID-19. T cells, B-cell-depleted T cells, or PBMCs provided the cDNA or gDNA that served as material.

Per the original methods: Estimates of nucleated cell counts were drawn from the amplification of reference gene primers. Profiled with immunoSEQ multiplex PCR; TCRdb holds only in-frame clones, not every one. Clone size and V and J calls were adopted from that table, with D and trimming inferred from the DNA. The table includes under 200,000 clones, around 81% detected once. Looked up from germline, CDR1 is SGHNT and CDR2 is YENEEA. Trimming at V came to 4 bases and at J to 6 bases, leaving 6 bases not matched to a gene. This CDR3 has 15 residues. This clone has only one observation. Sequenced sample: peripheral blood. The sequence was obtained from a human donor with acute or convalescent COVID-19. The donor label of this sample is uncertain. This chain joins TRBV11-3 and TRBJ2-1; the match to TRBD1 covers 10 bases. In nucleotides, the CDR3 is TGTGCCAGCAGCTCCAGGACAGGGGGGGTCAATGAGCAGTTCTTC. Its protein is CASSSRTGGVNEQFF.